The rows below give T cell receptor beta chains drawn from one sample of a study of monozygotic twins with inflammatory bowel disease. TCRdb re-analyzed the 5' RACE reads; it lists each CDR3 protein once, without DNA. In total, the table holds around 150,000 distinct CDR3 sequences. Sequenced input: blood. The receptors were gathered from a human donor with ulcerative colitis or Crohn's disease, or a healthy co-twin of an affected twin (not recorded which). CDR3s include the opening cysteine and the closing phenylalanine or tryptophan. Each record gives: J gene, V gene, CDR3 protein.

TRBJ2-1	TRBV10-3	CAIGASGYNEQFF
TRBJ2-7	TRBV24-1	CATSDRDGTYEQYF
TRBJ2-1	TRBV5-5	CASARGSGRLEFF
TRBJ2-5	TRBV7-9	CASRLGIQETQYF
TRBJ1-3	TRBV5-6	CASSPDGRGFPSSPQNTIYF
TRBJ1-2	TRBV6-6	CASSDSGINYGYTF
TRBJ2-1	TRBV3-1	CASSLGQGGHEQFF
TRBJ1-4	TRBV20-1	CSHRQGNEKLFF
TRBJ1-2	TRBV5-8	CASSRGGSTGFAYGYTF
TRBJ2-1	TRBV5-1	CASSTGQVENNEQFF
TRBJ2-6	TRBV9	CASSVINAGERANVLTF
TRBJ1-1	TRBV5-1	CASSLAGVGTEAFF
TRBJ2-4	TRBV20-1	CSRPVLAGDGSAAKNIQYF
TRBJ2-5	TRBV7-9	CASSRGLAETQYF
TRBJ2-1	TRBV7-2	CASSLGARVNEQFF
TRBJ1-2	TRBV19	CASSIRTSSYGYTF
TRBJ2-2	TRBV7-3	CASSLIGSANTGELFF
TRBJ2-3	TRBV25-1	CASSLRERSTDTQYF
TRBJ2-1	TRBV12-3/TRBV12-4	CASSPGTSGIYNEQFF
TRBJ1-6	TRBV20-1	CSAFDSPNSPLHF
TRBJ1-5	TRBV6-6	CASSYQGGNQPQHF
TRBJ1-1	TRBV6-6	CASSPGGEAFF
TRBJ2-5	TRBV6-5	CASSLAGAETQYF
TRBJ1-5	TRBV20-1	CSASWPANPHNQPQHF
TRBJ1-5	TRBV28	CASSPGGLGDQPQHF
TRBJ2-2	TRBV27	CASSLRQGSTGELFF
TRBJ2-7	TRBV29-1	CSVGTSGNYEQYF
TRBJ2-7	TRBV30	CAWSRFAGVEDEQYF
TRBJ2-7	TRBV5-1	CASSLVLGNEQYF
TRBJ2-6	TRBV18	CASSPPGLTFAGANVLTF
TRBJ2-3	TRBV12-3/TRBV12-4	CASSSPFGGVTDTQYF
TRBJ2-1	TRBV7-2	CASSPLAGGVYNEQFF
TRBJ2-1	TRBV7-3	CASSQTQGRGEQFF
TRBJ1-2	TRBV2	CASSRQGARIVGYTF
TRBJ1-4	TRBV28	CASSSIPGTGSGEKLFF
TRBJ2-1	TRBV12-3/TRBV12-4	CASSLVSGRRYNEQFF
TRBJ1-4	TRBV20-1	CSARDRDRVYEKLFF
TRBJ1-6	TRBV3-1	CASSQNSPLHF
TRBJ2-7	TRBV7-6	CASSPFGTGSTYEQYF
TRBJ2-2	TRBV18	CASSSLAGGPEATGELFF
TRBJ2-1	TRBV30	CAWSGASRTEYRSYNEQFF
TRBJ2-3	TRBV7-2	CASSLVAGPDTQYF
TRBJ2-2	TRBV6-2/TRBV6-3	CASSWGTTNTVELFF
TRBJ2-5	TRBV5-1	CASSLATSSGLGTQYF
TRBJ2-2	TRBV20-1	CSAIKGGGKVTGELFF
TRBJ2-1	TRBV6-2/TRBV6-3	CASSYPQGILYNEQFF
TRBJ1-5	TRBV2	CASSEAIQGFGNQPQHF
TRBJ1-4	TRBV5-1	CASSFGGGQSNEKLFF
TRBJ2-5	TRBV5-1	CASSLVTSGRTETQYF